These T cell receptor beta chains were read from a single sample in a study of identical twins. MiXCR was run by TCRdb on the 5' RACE reads, yielding one entry per CDR3 protein. The sample shows 1.5 million to 2 million distinct CDR3 sequences, around 29% of them seen only once. Sequenced input: cord blood. These receptors originate from a newborn girl in good health. Both conserved end residues are part of each CDR3. The D gene is left open where the match is weak. Size values are once, few and many counts, or a class for expanded clones, and some rows have none.

size	D	V	J	DNA	CDR3
.	.	TRBV6-5	TRBJ1-4	TGTGCCAGCAGTTACTCGGTCCGGGGTGAAAAACTGTTTTTT	CASSYSVRGEKLFF
.	TRBD2	TRBV12-3/TRBV12-4	TRBJ2-3	TGTGCCAGCAGTTGGACTAGCGTTAGAGATACGCAGTATTTT	CASSWTSVRDTQYF
.	TRBD2	TRBV4-2	TRBJ2-1	TGTGCCGGCAGCCAAGACCTGGGACTAGCGGGTTGGGATGAGCAGTTCTTC	CAGSQDLGLAGWDEQFF
.	TRBD2	TRBV5-1	TRBJ2-3	TGCGCCAGCAGCAATCTACTAGCGGGAGGCACAGATACGCAGTATTTT	CASSNLLAGGTDTQYF
.	TRBD2	TRBV6-2/TRBV6-3	TRBJ2-7	TGTGCCAGCAGTCCGCTAGCGGGAGTAGGCTACGAGCAGTACTTC	CASSPLAGVGYEQYF
.	TRBD1	TRBV9	TRBJ1-4	TGTGCCAGCAGCGGAGGACAGGGGCTTCCTAATGAAAAACTGTTTTTT	CASSGGQGLPNEKLFF
.	TRBD2	TRBV20-1	TRBJ2-3	TGCAGTGCCCGATTAGCGGGGGCCCCACTCACAGATACGCAGTATTTT	CSARLAGAPLTDTQYF
many	.	TRBV29-1	TRBJ2-3	TGCAGCGTTGACAGGCGCACAGATACGCAGTATTTT	CSVDRRTDTQYF
few	TRBD2	TRBV5-1	TRBJ2-3	TGCGCCAGCAGCGTAGCGGGAGTTGCGACAGATACGCAGTATTTT	CASSVAGVATDTQYF
.	.	TRBV29-1	TRBJ2-5	TGCAGCGTTGAAGAGGGTCACGATGAGCAGTACTTC	CSVEEGHDEQYF
.	.	TRBV12-3/TRBV12-4	TRBJ2-1	TGTGCCAGCAGTTCCCCCAGGGCTAGCTCCTACAATGAGCAGTTCTTC	CASSSPRASSYNEQFF
.	TRBD1	TRBV10-2	TRBJ1-6	TGCGCCAGCAGTGAACGGGACAGGTATAATTCACCCCTCCACTTT	CASSERDRYNSPLHF
.	.	TRBV21-1	TRBJ1-6	TGTGCCAGCAGCAAAGGGGGACGGACAGGGGCTTGGCCCCTCCACTTT	CASSKGGRTGAWPLHF
.	.	TRBV20-1	TRBJ2-1	TGCAGTGCTGGATCTACCACTAGGGGCCGCTACAATGAGCAGTTCTTC	CSAGSTTRGRYNEQFF
few	.	TRBV18	TRBJ1-2	TGTGCCAGCTCACCGCGCTTCGGTATGGGCTACACCTTC	CASSPRFGMGYTF
.	TRBD2	TRBV4-2	TRBJ2-3	TGTGCCAGCAGCCAAGTTCCAGCGGGAAGCCGAGGAGATACGCAGTATTTT	CASSQVPAGSRGDTQYF
many	.	TRBV12-3/TRBV12-4	TRBJ2-1	TGTGCCAGCAGTTTAGCGGGAGACAATGAGCAGTTCTTC	CASSLAGDNEQFF
.	.	TRBV12-3/TRBV12-4	TRBJ2-3	TGTGCCAGCAGTTTGTCAGGTCCTCGTACAGATACGCAGTATTTT	CASSLSGPRTDTQYF
.	TRBD1	TRBV2	TRBJ2-7	TGTGCCAGCAGGGCAAGGACAGGGGGGGAGCAGTACTTC	CASRARTGGEQYF
.	.	TRBV4-1	TRBJ1-2	TGCGCCAGCAGCCAAGTTACAGATACTAACTATGGCTACACCTTC	CASSQVTDTNYGYTF
.	TRBD1	TRBV6-5	TRBJ1-4	TGTGCCAGCAGGCCTACCGGGACAGTGGGGGAAAAACTGTTTTTT	CASRPTGTVGEKLFF
many	.	TRBV20-1	TRBJ1-2	TGCAGTGCTAGAGGCGTTGTTAACTATGGCTACACCTTC	CSARGVVNYGYTF
.	TRBD2	TRBV20-1	TRBJ2-3	TGCAGTGCTAGCGGGAGGGGGGCAGATACGCAGTATTTT	CSASGRGADTQYF
few	.	TRBV6-5	TRBJ2-2	TGTGCCAGCAGTTACGGGACCATTAACACCGGGGAGCTGTTTTTT	CASSYGTINTGELFF
.	TRBD2	TRBV7-2	TRBJ2-7	TGTGCCAGCAGCTTAGCGAAGACTAGCGGGAGCTCCTACGAGCAGTACTTC	CASSLAKTSGSSYEQYF
few	TRBD1	TRBV7-9	TRBJ1-2	TGTGCCAGCAGCCACTTCCCTGGGGACAGGGGCTATGGCTACACCTTC	CASSHFPGDRGYGYTF
few	TRBD2	TRBV6-1	TRBJ2-1	TGTGCCAGCAGTGCGGGAGGGTTAAATGAGCAGTTCTTC	CASSAGGLNEQFF
.	.	TRBV7-9	TRBJ1-2	TGTGCCAGCAGCGCAGTTGGGCATGGCTACACCTTC	CASSAVGHGYTF
.	.	TRBV14	TRBJ2-1	TGTGCCGGCAGCCAAGGTAGGAATGAGCAGTTCTTC	CAGSQGRNEQFF
.	TRBD2	TRBV5-1	TRBJ2-1	TGCGCCAGCAGCTTGTATTTTCCGGGAGGGGGGCAGTTCTTC	CASSLYFPGGGQFF
.	.	TRBV7-2	TRBJ2-1	TGTGCCAGCAGCTTAGAGAGGGGCGATGAGCAGTTCTTC	CASSLERGDEQFF
few	TRBD1	TRBV20-1	TRBJ1-2	TGCAGTGTGCCTACCTCTATCCCGGACAGGGGAGGCTACACCTTC	CSVPTSIPDRGGYTF
.	.	TRBV15	TRBJ1-1	TGTGCCACCAGCAGCCCACACAGCACTGAAGCTTTCTTT	CATSSPHSTEAFF
few	TRBD1	TRBV9	TRBJ2-7	TGTGCCAGCAGCGTAGGACTACCCGGGACAGGGACCTACGAGCAGTACTTC	CASSVGLPGTGTYEQYF
.	.	TRBV12-3/TRBV12-4	TRBJ2-3	TGTGCCAGCAGCCAGGGCCCTAGCGCAGATACGCAGTATTTT	CASSQGPSADTQYF
.	TRBD2	TRBV7-7	TRBJ2-5	TGTGCTAGCAGCTTAAACCGACTAGCTTTCGAGACCCAGTACTTC	CASSLNRLAFETQYF
few	.	TRBV7-2	TRBJ2-4	TGTGCCAGCAGCTTAGAGCGGGTTCTAGCCAAAAACATTCAGTACTTC	CASSLERVLAKNIQYF
.	.	TRBV2	TRBJ2-7	TGTGCCAGCACCCAACTTATTTCGGCTGGGGAGCAGTACTTC	CASTQLISAGEQYF
few	.	TRBV9	TRBJ2-1	TGTGCCAGCAGCCCCCCTCACCCCGGGGAGCAGTTCTTC	CASSPPHPGEQFF
few	.	TRBV7-2	TRBJ2-1	TGTGCCAGCAGCCCCGGGGACTCAAACTACAATGAGCAGTTCTTC	CASSPGDSNYNEQFF
few	.	TRBV11-2	TRBJ2-7	TGTGCCAGCAGCTTAAGCGGTACTTCCCAGGGGATCCAGTACTTC	CASSLSGTSQGIQYF
.	.	TRBV27	TRBJ2-3	TGTGCCAGCAGTCCTACCCTGTTTCAGATAGTGCAGTATTTT	CASSPTLFQIVQYF
.	.	TRBV7-9	TRBJ1-2	TGTGCCAGCAGCCTCTCCGCCTTGGGAACTAACTATGGCTACACCTTC	CASSLSALGTNYGYTF
few	TRBD2	TRBV20-1	TRBJ2-3	TGCAGTGCTCCCGCTTTGACTAGCGGAACCACAGATACGCAGTATTTT	CSAPALTSGTTDTQYF
.	TRBD2	TRBV27	TRBJ2-1	TGTGCCACGCGGACTAGCGGGGGGTTGGAGACCCAGTTCTTC	CATRTSGGLETQFF
few	TRBD1	TRBV5-1	TRBJ1-6	TGCGCCAGCAGCCCGACAGGGGGCCCTAATTCACCCCTCCACTTT	CASSPTGGPNSPLHF
.	TRBD1	TRBV30	TRBJ1-2	TGTGCCTGGAGTCCCAGGGGGCGAAGTTATGGCTACACCTTC	CAWSPRGRSYGYTF
.	TRBD2	TRBV11-2	TRBJ2-3	TGTGCCAGCAGCCAGGGAACATTGGGACTAGCGGACACAGATACGCAGTATTTT	CASSQGTLGLADTDTQYF
.	.	TRBV28	TRBJ2-3	TGTGGCCTCGGTGGGGGCCACACAGGTACGCAGTATTTT	CGLGGGHTGTQYF
.	.	TRBV15	TRBJ1-3	TGTGCCACCAGCAGAGGTGCTGACTCTGGAAACACCATATATTTT	CATSRGADSGNTIYF
.	.	TRBV20-1	TRBJ2-7	TGCAGTGCTAGAGAGACAGGTCTCACGCTAGAGCAGTACTTC	CSARETGLTLEQYF
.	.	TRBV5-1	TRBJ2-2	TGCGCCAGCAGAACTCAGGGGCGAAGAGCCGGGGAGCTGTTTTTT	CASRTQGRRAGELFF